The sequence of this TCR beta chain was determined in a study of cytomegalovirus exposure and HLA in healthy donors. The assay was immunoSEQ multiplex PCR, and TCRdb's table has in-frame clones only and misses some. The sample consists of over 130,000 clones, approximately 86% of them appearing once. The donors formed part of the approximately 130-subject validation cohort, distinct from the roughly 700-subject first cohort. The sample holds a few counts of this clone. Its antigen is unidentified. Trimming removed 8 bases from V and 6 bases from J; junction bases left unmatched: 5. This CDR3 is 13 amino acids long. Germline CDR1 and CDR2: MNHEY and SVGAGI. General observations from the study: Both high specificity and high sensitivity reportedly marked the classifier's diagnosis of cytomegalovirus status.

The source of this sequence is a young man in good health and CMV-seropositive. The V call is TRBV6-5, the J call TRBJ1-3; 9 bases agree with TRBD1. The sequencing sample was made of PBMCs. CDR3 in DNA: TGTGCCAGCTGGACAGGGGAAACAAACACCATATATTTT. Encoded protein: CASWTGETNTIYF.